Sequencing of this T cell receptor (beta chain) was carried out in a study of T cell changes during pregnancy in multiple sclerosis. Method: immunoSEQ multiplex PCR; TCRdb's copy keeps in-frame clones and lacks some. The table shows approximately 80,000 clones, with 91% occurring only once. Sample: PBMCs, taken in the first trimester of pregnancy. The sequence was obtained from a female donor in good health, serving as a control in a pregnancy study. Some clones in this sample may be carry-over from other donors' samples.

The CDR3 DNA sequence: TGTGCCAGCAGCCCGACAAGGGGACTAGCGGGAGAAGAGACCCAGTACTTC. It encodes CASSPTRGLAGEETQYF. V is TRBV13 and J is TRBJ2-5; 14 bases are a match to TRBD2. The V and J ends lost 5 bases and 3 bases, in that order; junction bases with no gene match: 8. Germline V lookup: CDR1 PRHDT, CDR2 FYEKMQ (reference sequence). CDR3 length: 17 residues.